This note documents a single T cell receptor (beta chain) sequence. Its antigen is not known. These data originate in a study of T cell clones after liver transplantation. Overall study context: Samples came from ITN030ST, which attempted immunosuppression withdrawal within 2 years of liver transplantation. Standard immunosuppression, with no induction, continued until 12-24 months after transplant. Study-level findings and limits: In a couple of subjects, few donor cells limited the measurable donor-reactive repertoire. Conclusions were preliminary, with small, heterogeneous patient groups.

CDR3 length: 15 residues. Germline V gene data show CDR1 as MDHEN and CDR2 as SYDVKM. V shed 3 bases and J shed 5 bases, with 14 bases lying between them. Generated by immunoSEQ multiplex PCR, the TCRdb table keeps only in-frame clones and is missing some. The sample consists of nearly 45,000 clones, roughly 86% of them appearing once. This chain connects TRBV28 to TRBJ1-3, with D possibly being TRBD1 (5 bases). The material was CD4+ T cells from blood, obtained 24 months after liver transplant. The sequence was obtained from a human patient who received a liver transplant. Some of these T cells may belong to the graft donor. CDR3 in DNA: TGTGCCAGCAGTTTTTGGCAGGGAGGAAGAAACACCATATATTTT. Translating gives CASSFWQGGRNTIYF.